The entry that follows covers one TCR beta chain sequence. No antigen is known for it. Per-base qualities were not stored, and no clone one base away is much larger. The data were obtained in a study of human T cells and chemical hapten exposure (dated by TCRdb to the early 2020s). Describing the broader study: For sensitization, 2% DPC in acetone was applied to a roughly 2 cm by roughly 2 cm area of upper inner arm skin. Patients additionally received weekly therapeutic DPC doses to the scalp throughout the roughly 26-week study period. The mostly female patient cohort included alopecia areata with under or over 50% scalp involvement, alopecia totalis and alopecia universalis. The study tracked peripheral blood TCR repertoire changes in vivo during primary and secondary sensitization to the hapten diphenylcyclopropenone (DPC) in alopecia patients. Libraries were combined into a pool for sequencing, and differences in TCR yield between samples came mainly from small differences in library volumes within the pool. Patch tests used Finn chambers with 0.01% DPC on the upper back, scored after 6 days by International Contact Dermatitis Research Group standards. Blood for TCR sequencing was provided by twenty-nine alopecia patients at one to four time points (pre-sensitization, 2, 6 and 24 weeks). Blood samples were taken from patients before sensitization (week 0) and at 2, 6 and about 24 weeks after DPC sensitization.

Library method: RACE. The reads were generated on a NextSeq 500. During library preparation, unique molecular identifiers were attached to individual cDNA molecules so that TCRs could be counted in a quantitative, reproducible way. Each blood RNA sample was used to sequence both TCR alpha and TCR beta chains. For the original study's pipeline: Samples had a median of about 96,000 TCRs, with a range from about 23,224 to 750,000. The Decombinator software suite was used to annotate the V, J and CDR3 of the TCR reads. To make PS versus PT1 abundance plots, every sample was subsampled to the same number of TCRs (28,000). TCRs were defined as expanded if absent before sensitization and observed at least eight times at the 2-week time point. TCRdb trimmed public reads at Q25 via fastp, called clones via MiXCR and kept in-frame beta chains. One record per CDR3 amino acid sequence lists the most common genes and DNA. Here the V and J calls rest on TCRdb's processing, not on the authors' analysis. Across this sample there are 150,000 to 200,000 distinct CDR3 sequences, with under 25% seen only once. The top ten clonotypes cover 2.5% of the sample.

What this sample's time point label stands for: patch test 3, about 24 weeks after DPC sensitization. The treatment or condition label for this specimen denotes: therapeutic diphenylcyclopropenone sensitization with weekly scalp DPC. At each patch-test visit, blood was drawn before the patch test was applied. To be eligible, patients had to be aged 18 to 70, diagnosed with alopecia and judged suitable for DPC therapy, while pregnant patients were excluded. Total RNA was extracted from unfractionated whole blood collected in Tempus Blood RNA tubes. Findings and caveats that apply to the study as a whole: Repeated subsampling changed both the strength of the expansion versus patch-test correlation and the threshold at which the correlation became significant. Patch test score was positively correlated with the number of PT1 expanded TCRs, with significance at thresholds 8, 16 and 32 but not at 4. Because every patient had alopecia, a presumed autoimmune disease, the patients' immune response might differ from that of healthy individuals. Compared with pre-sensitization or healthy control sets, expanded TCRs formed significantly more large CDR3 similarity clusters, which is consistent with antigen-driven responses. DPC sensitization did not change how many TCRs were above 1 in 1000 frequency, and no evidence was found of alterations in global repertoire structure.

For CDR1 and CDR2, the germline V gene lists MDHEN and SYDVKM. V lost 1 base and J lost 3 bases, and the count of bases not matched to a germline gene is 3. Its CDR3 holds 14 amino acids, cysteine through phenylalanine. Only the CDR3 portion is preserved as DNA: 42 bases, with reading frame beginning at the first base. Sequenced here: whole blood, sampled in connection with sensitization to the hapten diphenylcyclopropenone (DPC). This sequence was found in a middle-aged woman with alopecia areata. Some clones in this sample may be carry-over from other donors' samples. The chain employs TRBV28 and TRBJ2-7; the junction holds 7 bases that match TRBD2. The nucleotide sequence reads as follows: TGTGCCAGCAGTTTATCCCCGGGGGGCTACGAGCAGTACTTC. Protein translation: CASSLSPGGYEQYF.